Only one count was recorded for the clone carrying this T cell receptor (beta chain). The entry originates in a study of blood T cell repertoires in COVID-19. The CDR3 loop spans 18 amino acids. Germline CDR1 is SGHTA and CDR2 is FQGNSA. The V segment lost 2 bases and the J segment 4 bases; nucleotides outside the gene matches: 15. The method was immunoSEQ multiplex PCR; TCRdb's version includes in-frame clones alone and lacks a portion of them. Found here are around 39,000 clones, 75% to 90% of them singletons; the top ten hold around 15%. The sequenced material came from peripheral blood. The TCR was taken from a woman in her 70s with acute or convalescent COVID-19. The J gene is TRBJ2-3, the V gene TRBV7-2; 7 nucleotides align to TRBD2. CDR3 DNA: TGTGCCAGCAGCTTACGGCGGGGGAGCAACCCCCCCTCAGATACGCAGTATTTT. Its translation: CASSLRRGSNPPSDTQYF.